The 2 T cell receptor beta chains below were found in one sample sequenced in a study of T cells in localized non-small cell lung cancer (dated by TCRdb to 2019 to 2021). Libraries were constructed by the immunoSEQ multiplex PCR assay. In its TCRdb copy, this immuneACCESS table keeps in-frame sequences only and misses some clones. Where compared with another copy, unresolved V genes explain less than half of these, and the others have no known cause. The sample data list fewer than 35,000 clones, and about 89% of these were observed just once. The top ten hold around 5.9% of the sample. The sample in question was PBMCs, obtained before any cancer treatment. All receptors come from a man aged 40 to 69 with stage II lung adenocarcinoma.

This clone occurred once. CDR3 loop: CASKSDLKAFF. The CDR3 DNA reads as TGTGCCAGCAAGTCGGATCTCAAGGCTTTCTTT. The chain links TRBV28 to TRBJ1-1; D is unclear. The CDR3 loop spans 11 amino acids. V gave up 7 bases and J gave up 11 bases, with 14 bases separating them. Germline lookup yields CDR1 MDHEN and CDR2 SYDVKM. Complete variable domain (other parts from reference TRBV28 and TRBJ1-1): DVKVTQSSRYLVKRTGEKVFLECVQDMDHENMFWYRQDPGLGLRLIYFSYDVKMKEKGDIPEGYSVSREKKERFSLILESASTNQTSMYLCASKSDLKAFFGQGTRLTVV.

The genes are TRBV7-2 and TRBJ2-1; 8 bases fit TRBD2. Germline V gene lookup returns CDR1 SGHTA and CDR2 FQGNSA. CDR3 length equals 13 residues. J gave up 7 bases and V 6 bases, and 5 bases lay outside the gene matches. The CDR3 sequence is CASRVASGNEQFF. CDR3 DNA: TGTGCCAGCAGAGTGGCTAGCGGGAATGAGCAGTTCTTC.